Presented here are 3 T cell receptor beta chains from one specimen sequenced in a study of shared clonotypes between healthy human individuals (dated by TCRdb to about 2020). To prepare the library, the immunoSEQ multiplex PCR assay was applied. TCRdb holds this immuneACCESS table with in-frame rearrangements only. Some clones are missing; in checked studies, unresolved V genes explain under half, and the rest has no known cause. For this sample there are 740,000 or so clones; about 80% appear just once. Clones ranked in the top ten supply around 2% of the sample. Sequenced sample: memory CD4+ T cells sorted from blood. The sample's cell subset or site, from its label and the paper: CD45RA-negative fraction. The receptors here all came from a woman aged 25 to 39 in good health.

The chain has TRBV11-2 and TRBJ2-5, with D unclear. Deletions cut 3 bases from V and 5 bases from J, with 7 bases between. CDR1 is SGHAT and CDR2 is FQNNGV in the germline V gene. The CDR3 is 12 residues long. CDR3 loop: CASSFGAETQYF. DNA of the CDR3: TGTGCCAGCAGCTTCGGTGCGGAGACCCAGTACTTC.

This clone has a handful of counts. The gene calls are TRBV19 and TRBJ2-7; TRBD1 might be the D (6 bases). Germline V CDR1 and CDR2: LNHDA, SQIVND (reference sequence). Between the trimmed V and J ends, which lost 8 bases and 1 base, there was a span of 12 bases. There are 13 residues in the CDR3. In DNA, the CDR3 is TGTGCCAGTTCTCGGGACAATTCCTACGAGCAGTACTTC. It is translated as CASSRDNSYEQYF.

This clone was found a few times. The chain has TRBV6-1 and TRBJ2-2; D not resolved. Trimming left V 5 bases short and J 6 bases short, with 13 bases between. CDR1 is MNHNS and CDR2 is SASEGT in the germline V gene. The CDR3 is 14 amino acids. The CDR3 DNA reads TGTGCCAGCAGTTCCTTGGATTTTTCCGGGGAGCTGTTTTTT. This encodes CASSSLDFSGELFF.